Listed below are T cell receptor beta chains from one sample, sequenced in a study of shared clonotypes between healthy human individuals. The table came from immunoSEQ multiplex PCR; TCRdb's copy has only in-frame clones and leaves some out. The repertoire holds more than 2 million clones, 93% seen once, with about 1.7% in the top ten. Sequencing used naive CD8+ T cells from PBMCs. The receptor set was obtained from a man younger than 35 in good health. Some clones in this sample may be carry-over from other donors' samples. Both conserved end residues are part of each CDR3. D genes are given only for firm matches. Size is stated for part of the rows, as once, few or many counts, or as a class when the clone is expanded.

TRBD2 | 16 | TRBJ2-7 | - | TRBV19 | CASSDGTGLAGYEQYF | TGTGCCAGTAGCGACGGAACGGGACTAGCGGGCTACGAGCAGTACTTC
- | 14 | TRBJ2-1 | - | TRBV5-1 | CASSFRVTGSEQFF | TGCGCCAGCAGCTTCCGGGTAACGGGCAGCGAGCAGTTCTTC
- | 13 | TRBJ2-1 | - | TRBV27 | CASSLNPGNEQFF | TGTGCCAGCAGTCTCAACCCGGGGAATGAGCAGTTCTTC
- | 13 | TRBJ1-1 | - | TRBV5-5 | CASSLAGNTEAFF | TGTGCCAGCAGCTTGGCAGGGAACACTGAAGCTTTCTTT
TRBD1 | 14 | TRBJ2-7 | - | TRBV5-1 | CASSWTGGGHEQYF | TGCGCCAGCAGCTGGACAGGGGGCGGCCACGAGCAGTACTTC
- | 14 | TRBJ2-1 | - | TRBV11-1 | CASSSRTEYNEQFF | TGTGCCAGCAGCTCCCGGACTGAATACAATGAGCAGTTCTTC
- | 14 | TRBJ2-2 | - | TRBV28 | CASNLIGDTGELFF | TGTGCCAGCAATCTTATAGGGGACACCGGGGAGCTGTTTTTT
- | 15 | TRBJ2-3 | - | TRBV4-3 | CASSQDRVGTDTQYF | TGCGCCAGCAGCCAAGACAGGGTTGGCACAGATACGCAGTATTTT
TRBD2 | 18 | TRBJ2-1 | - | TRBV7-8 | CASSSGLAGGRGYNEQFF | TGTGCCAGCAGCTCGGGACTAGCGGGAGGGCGGGGGTACAATGAGCAGTTCTTC
- | 16 | TRBJ2-7 | - | TRBV6-5 | CASSYSRGHSYYEQYF | TGTGCCAGCAGTTACTCGAGGGGTCACAGCTACTACGAGCAGTACTTC
TRBD2 | 17 | TRBJ2-7 | once | TRBV5-5 | CASSSPHRGLAVYEQYF | TGTGCCAGCAGCTCACCTCATCGGGGACTAGCGGTCTACGAGCAGTACTTC
- | 15 | TRBJ2-2 | - | TRBV19 | CASILRDRDTGELFF | TGTGCCAGTATCCTCCGGGACCGAGACACCGGGGAGCTGTTTTTT
- | 15 | TRBJ2-7 | - | TRBV11-2 | CASSNPGRGAYEQYF | TGTGCCAGCAGCAACCCGGGGCGCGGGGCCTACGAGCAGTACTTC
- | 18 | TRBJ1-1 | - | TRBV19 | CATTLATPTGGVNTEAFF | TGTGCCACCACTCTTGCGACACCAACGGGAGGGGTTAACACTGAAGCTTTCTTT
- | 15 | TRBJ1-2 | - | TRBV9 | CASSVGVGTDYGYTF | TGTGCCAGCAGCGTAGGGGTTGGGACGGACTATGGCTACACCTTC
- | 18 | TRBJ1-2 | - | TRBV9 | CASSDHSGQTLHSYGYTF | TGTGCCAGCAGCGATCATTCGGGACAAACCCTTCATAGCTATGGCTACACCTTC
- | 17 | TRBJ2-2 | once | TRBV9 | CASSISRSGGNTGELFF | TGTGCCAGCAGCATCTCTCGATCAGGAGGAAACACCGGGGAGCTGTTTTTT
TRBD1 | 16 | TRBJ2-3 | - | TRBV27 | CASSAIKTGGADTQYF | TGTGCCAGCAGTGCAATAAAAACAGGGGGCGCAGATACGCAGTATTTT
- | 12 | TRBJ2-1 | - | TRBV4-3 | CASSQDRDEQFF | TGCGCCAGCAGCCAAGACAGGGATGAGCAGTTCTTC
- | 10 | TRBJ2-1 | - | TRBV4-1 | CASSQGEQFF | TGCGCCAGCAGCCAGGGTGAGCAGTTCTTC
TRBD1 | 14 | TRBJ2-7 | - | TRBV5-1 | CASSLGQGIYEQYF | TGCGCCAGCAGCTTGGGACAGGGGATCTACGAGCAGTACTTC
- | 12 | TRBJ2-5 | once | TRBV30 | CAWSIAGETQYF | TGTGCCTGGAGTATAGCCGGAGAGACCCAGTACTTC
- | 18 | TRBJ1-5 | - | TRBV4-1 | CASSQSPPGAYSNQPQHF | TGCGCCAGCAGCCAAAGCCCCCCTGGGGCCTATAGCAATCAGCCCCAGCATTTT
TRBD2 | 15 | TRBJ2-1 | - | TRBV7-6 | CASSQGNSGSYEQFF | TGTGCCAGCAGTCAAGGCAATAGCGGGAGCTATGAGCAGTTCTTC
- | 18 | TRBJ2-1 | - | TRBV7-3 | CASSLTGWGPSSSNEQFF | TGTGCCAGCAGCTTAACGGGGTGGGGGCCCAGTTCTTCCAATGAGCAGTTCTTC
- | 16 | TRBJ1-1 | - | TRBV6-6 | CASSYFVGTANTEAFF | TGTGCCAGCAGTTACTTCGTCGGGACCGCGAACACTGAAGCTTTCTTT
TRBD1 | 14 | TRBJ2-7 | - | TRBV28 | CASSPARGLVEQYF | TGTGCCAGCAGCCCGGCCAGGGGGCTCGTCGAGCAGTACTTC
- | 13 | TRBJ2-7 | - | TRBV7-9 | CASSLVPKGEQYF | TGTGCCAGCAGCTTAGTTCCGAAGGGGGAGCAGTACTTC
TRBD2 | 18 | TRBJ2-1 | - | TRBV5-1 | CASSNDGSGRAAYNEQFF | TGCGCCAGCAGCAACGACGGTAGCGGGAGGGCCGCCTACAATGAGCAGTTCTTC
- | 16 | TRBJ1-2 | - | TRBV2 | CASSELAGAANYGYTF | TGTGCCAGCAGTGAACTGGCAGGTGCTGCTAACTATGGCTACACCTTC
- | 15 | TRBJ1-4 | - | TRBV28 | CASSFIQGVGEKLFF | TGTGCCAGCAGTTTCATACAGGGAGTGGGTGAAAAACTGTTTTTT
- | 16 | TRBJ1-3 | - | TRBV4-1 | CASSQEGEGSGNTIYF | TGCGCCAGCAGCCAAGAGGGGGAGGGATCTGGAAACACCATATATTTT
- | 15 | TRBJ2-5 | - | TRBV9 | CASSVGPRGQETQYF | TGTGCCAGCAGCGTAGGGCCTCGGGGGCAAGAGACCCAGTACTTC
- | 13 | TRBJ1-5 | - | TRBV27 | CASSRQSNQPQHF | TGTGCCAGCAGTCGACAGTCCAATCAGCCCCAGCATTTT
- | 15 | TRBJ1-1 | - | TRBV21-1 | CASSKSAGKNTEAFF | TGTGCCAGCAGCAAATCCGCAGGAAAGAACACTGAAGCTTTCTTT
TRBD1 | 16 | TRBJ1-2 | - | TRBV11-2 | CASSLARTGTGDGYTF | TGTGCCAGCAGCTTAGCCCGCACCGGGACAGGGGATGGCTACACCTTC
TRBD2 | 18 | TRBJ2-1 | - | TRBV7-9 | CASSLVGLAGGSYNEQFF | TGTGCCAGCAGCTTAGTCGGGCTAGCGGGGGGCTCCTACAATGAGCAGTTCTTC
TRBD1 | 15 | TRBJ1-4 | - | TRBV27 | CASSLGTGGNEKLFF | TGTGCCAGCAGTCTGGGGACAGGGGGGAATGAAAAACTGTTTTTT
TRBD1 | 15 | TRBJ1-2 | - | TRBV27 | CASSLVGTGDYGYTF | TGTGCCAGCAGCCTTGTTGGGACAGGGGACTATGGCTACACCTTC
TRBD2 | 16 | TRBJ2-2 | - | TRBV5-4 | CASSHRLAGYTGELFF | TGTGCCAGCAGCCACCGGTTAGCGGGTTACACCGGGGAGCTGTTTTTT
- | 16 | TRBJ2-3 | - | TRBV6-1 | CASSELGFSSTDTQYF | TGTGCCAGCAGCGAACTAGGATTCTCTAGCACAGATACGCAGTATTTT
- | 14 | TRBJ2-7 | - | TRBV19 | CASSPSGATYEQYF | TGTGCCAGTAGCCCGTCAGGGGCTACCTACGAGCAGTACTTC
- | 17 | TRBJ2-1 | - | TRBV5-5 | CASSLKFRVIPYNEQFF | TGTGCCAGCAGCTTGAAGTTTAGGGTTATCCCCTACAATGAGCAGTTCTTC
- | 14 | TRBJ1-4 | - | TRBV25-1 | CASSHDRANEKLFF | TGTGCCAGCAGCCACGACAGAGCTAATGAAAAACTGTTTTTT
TRBD1 | 17 | TRBJ2-3 | - | TRBV7-9 | CASRPGTAPRYTDTQYF | TGTGCCAGCAGGCCCGGGACAGCTCCTCGATACACAGATACGCAGTATTTT
- | 16 | TRBJ2-7 | - | TRBV4-1 | CASSQVIQRQTYEQYF | TGCGCCAGCAGCCAAGTCATCCAGCGGCAAACCTACGAGCAGTACTTC
TRBD1 | 15 | TRBJ2-7 | few | TRBV27 | CASSLGQGVSYEQYF | TGTGCCAGCAGTTTGGGACAGGGGGTCTCCTACGAGCAGTACTTC
- | 11 | TRBJ2-1 | few | TRBV20-1 | CSARVNNEQFF | TGCAGTGCTAGAGTCAACAATGAGCAGTTCTTC
TRBD1 | 13 | TRBJ2-7 | - | TRBV27 | CAIKDRLYGEQYF | TGTGCCATCAAGGACAGGTTATATGGGGAGCAGTACTTC
- | 14 | TRBJ2-7 | - | TRBV9 | CASSVALSPYEQYF | TGTGCCAGCAGCGTAGCCCTAAGCCCCTACGAGCAGTACTTC
- | 14 | TRBJ2-4 | - | TRBV7-9 | CASSLEGGVNIQYF | TGTGCCAGCAGCTTAGAAGGCGGGGTAAACATTCAGTACTTC
TRBD1 | 18 | TRBJ2-2 | - | TRBV7-3 | CASSSARTGTGVTGELFF | TGTGCCAGCAGCTCCGCCCGTACCGGGACAGGCGTCACCGGGGAGCTGTTTTTT